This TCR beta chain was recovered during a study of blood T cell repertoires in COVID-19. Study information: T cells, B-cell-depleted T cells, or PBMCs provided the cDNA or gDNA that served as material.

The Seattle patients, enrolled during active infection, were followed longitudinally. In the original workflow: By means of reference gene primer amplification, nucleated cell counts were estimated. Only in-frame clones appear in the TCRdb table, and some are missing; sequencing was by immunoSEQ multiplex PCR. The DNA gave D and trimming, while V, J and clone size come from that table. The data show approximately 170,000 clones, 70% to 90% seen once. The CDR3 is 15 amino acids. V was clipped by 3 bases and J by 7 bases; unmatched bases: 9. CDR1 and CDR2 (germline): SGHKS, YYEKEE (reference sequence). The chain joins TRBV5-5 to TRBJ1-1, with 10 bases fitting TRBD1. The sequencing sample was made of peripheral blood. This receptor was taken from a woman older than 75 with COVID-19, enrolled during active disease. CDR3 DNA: TGTGCCAGCAGCTCACGGACAGGGGGTTCGGGTGAAGCTTTCTTT. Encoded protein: CASSSRTGGSGEAFF. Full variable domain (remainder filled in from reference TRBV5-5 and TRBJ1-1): DAGVTQSPTHLIKTRGQQVTLRCSPISGHKSVSWYQQVLGQGPQFIFQYYEKEERGRGNFPDRFSARQFPNYSSELNVNALLLGDSALYLCASSSRTGGSGEAFFGQGTRLTVV.